The 22 T cell receptor beta chains below were found in one sample sequenced in a study of T cells after yellow fever vaccination. In TCRdb, the 5' RACE reads were re-called with MiXCR into one record per CDR3 protein. The sample shows 550,000 or so distinct CDR3 sequences, about 19% of them seen only once. The sequenced sample was PBMCs, obtained 15 days after the yellow fever booster vaccination. The receptors come from a man aged 30 to 45 who received the YFV17D yellow fever vaccine.

The chain employs TRBV5-1 and TRBJ2-1, with 14 bases aligning to TRBD2. The CDR3 covers 18 residues. Per germline, CDR1 SGHRS and CDR2 YFSETQ. V lost 7 bases, J lost 5 bases, and 14 bases stayed unmatched. In DNA form, the CDR3 reads TGCGCCAGCTCCCCCGCAGGAGGGACTAGCGGGAGTGACAATGAGCAGTTCTTC. It is translated as CASSPAGGTSGSDNEQFF.

The rearrangement uses TRBV6-1 and TRBJ2-7; maybe TRBD2 (5 bases). CDR3 length: 13 amino acids. In germline, CDR1 is MNHNS, CDR2 SASEGT. Trimming stripped 8 bases from V and 4 bases from J, with 15 bases between. CDR3 DNA: TGTGCCAGCCGTCTGGGAGCGCGGTACGAGCAGTACTTC. Translation: CASRLGARYEQYF.

The chain employs TRBV15 and TRBJ2-2; D gene uncertain. Germline loops: CDR1 LNHNV, CDR2 YYDKDF (reference sequence). CDR3 length equals 13 residues. V shed 3 bases and J shed 4 bases, with 6 bases lying between them. CDR3 amino acids: CATSRPGTGELFF. In DNA, the CDR3 is TGTGCCACCAGCAGGCCGGGCACCGGGGAGCTGTTTTTT.

This chain links TRBV18 with TRBJ1-4, with TRBD1 matching 8 bases. CDR1 is KGHSH, CDR2 LQKENI, per germline. The CDR3 covers 15 residues. Trimming cost V 4 bases and J 8 bases; bases outside gene matches: 9. CDR3 nucleotides: TGTGCCAGCTCACGCTCCGGGACAGGCGACGAAAAACTGTTTTTT. It is translated as CASSRSGTGDEKLFF.

The chain combines TRBV7-2 with TRBJ2-1; 10 bases agree with TRBD2. CDR1 is SGHTA, CDR2 FQGNSA, per germline. The CDR3 extends over 16 amino acids. The trim removed 3 bases at V and 7 bases at J, leaving 9 bases unmatched. The CDR3 nucleotides read TGTGCCAGCAGCTTTGTCTCCGTGGGACTAGCGAATGAGCAGTTCTTC. Its protein product is CASSFVSVGLANEQFF.

The rearrangement uses TRBV12-3 or TRBV12-4 and TRBJ2-3; 8 bases fit TRBD2. This CDR3 comprises 14 residues. V lost 7 bases to trimming and J lost 3 bases; unmatched junction nucleotides: 6. CDR3 region: CASNLAGQTDTQYF. DNA of the CDR3: TGTGCCAGCAACCTAGCGGGCCAGACAGATACGCAGTATTTT.

This clonotype was seen a few times. The J gene is TRBJ2-7, the V gene TRBV12-3 or TRBV12-4; D not certain. This CDR3 is built from 14 residues. The V end lost 3 bases, the J end lost 9 bases, and 18 bases lay between the germline ends. As DNA, the CDR3 is TGTGCCAGCAGTTTTGGACCAACTTCGATTGGGCAGTACTTC. It specifies CASSFGPTSIGQYF.

A few counts support this clonotype. The chain employs TRBV5-4 and TRBJ2-1, with 11 nucleotides matching TRBD2. Germline V gives CDR1 SGHNT, CDR2 YYREEE (reference sequence). The J segment lost 1 base and the V segment lost 3 bases, leaving 9 bases of the junction unmatched. This CDR3 has 18 residues. The CDR3 loop reads CASSSVISGRGSYNEQFF. CDR3 nucleotides: TGTGCCAGCAGCTCAGTCATTAGCGGGAGGGGGTCCTACAATGAGCAGTTCTTC.

The V and J genes are TRBV21-1 and TRBJ2-7. TRBV21-1 is a recognized pseudogene. The CDR3 is 14 amino acids. The chain's CDR3 is CASSKGCRSYEQYF. The CDR3 DNA reads TGTGCCAGCAGCAAAGGGTGCAGGTCCTACGAGCAGTACTTC.

This clonotype was recorded a few times. The V gene is TRBV7-2, the J gene TRBJ2-3; no clear D gene. The germline CDR1 and CDR2 sequences are SGHTA and FQGNSA. V gave up 1 base and J gave up 2 bases, with 7 bases separating them. The CDR3 length is 14 residues. CDR3 sequence: CASSLELLTDTQYF. The CDR3, as DNA: TGTGCCAGCAGCTTAGAACTGCTCACAGATACGCAGTATTTT.

This clonotype showed up just a few times. The chain has TRBV4-2 and TRBJ2-7; D not certain. Trimming stripped 1 base from V and 3 bases from J, with 7 bases between. The CDR3 is 13 residues long. Germline V lookup: CDR1 LGHNA, CDR2 YNFKEQ. The CDR3 region has the DNA TGTGCCAGCAGCCAAGGATTATTCTACGAGCAGTACTTC. Translated, it gives CASSQGLFYEQYF.

About this clonotype itself: Just one base apart from a much larger clone, this may be a read error. The chain employs TRBV7-2 and TRBJ2-1; D uncertain. Germline CDR1 reads SGHTA; CDR2 reads FQGNSA. The CDR3 contains 14 residues. The V and J ends lost 1 base and 6 bases respectively, with 10 bases between them. The CDR3 spells CASSLVNLCNEQFF. CDR3 nucleotide sequence: TGTGCCAGCAGCTTAGTAAACCTGTGCAATGAGCAGTTCTTC.

This clonotype occurred a few times. The chain links TRBV15 to TRBJ2-4, with no clear D. V was clipped by 0 bases and J by 7 bases, with 4 bases between them. The CDR3 is made up of 12 amino acids. Germline values: CDR1 LNHNV, CDR2 YYDKDF (reference sequence). CDR3 DNA: TGTGCCACCAGCAGAGAATCTAACATTCAGTACTTC. This encodes CATSRESNIQYF.

The chain combines TRBV20-1 with TRBJ2-3; D uncertain. This CDR3 is built from 14 residues. Trimming stripped 6 bases from V and 2 bases from J, with 15 bases between. The germline V gene encodes CDR1 DFQATT and CDR2 SNEGSKA (reference sequence). CDR3 region: CSATRTPSTDTQYF. The CDR3 bases are TGCAGTGCCACCCGGACGCCCTCCACAGATACGCAGTATTTT.

The J gene is TRBJ2-6, the V gene TRBV27; TRBD1 aligns across 7 bases. CDR1 and CDR2 from the germline V gene are MNHEY and SMNVEV (reference sequence). With V trimmed by 7 bases and J by 0 bases, 15 bases remained unmatched. The CDR3 contains 19 residues. CDR3 protein: CASKPRPTGSVSGANVLTF. DNA of the CDR3: TGTGCCAGCAAGCCCCGCCCGACAGGGTCCGTCTCTGGGGCCAACGTCCTGACTTTC.

This rearrangement joins TRBV28 to TRBJ1-1, with D uncertain. V was pared by 3 bases and J by 0 bases, with 14 bases between. CDR3 length: 16 residues. Germline V gene sequence: CDR1 MDHEN, CDR2 SYDVKM. CDR3 amino acids: CASSFPDGNMNTEAFF. Here the CDR3 DNA reads TGTGCCAGCAGTTTCCCGGACGGCAACATGAACACTGAAGCTTTCTTT.

This clonotype turned up a few times. The DNA of the CDR3 is TGCGCCAGCAAACAGGGAGACACCGGGGAGCTGTTTTTT. This sequence encodes CASKQGDTGELFF. This sequence joins TRBV5-1 and TRBJ2-2; the D gene is possibly TRBD1 (6 bases). This CDR3 comprises 13 residues. The V and J ends lost 6 bases and 3 bases respectively, with 9 bases between them. CDR1 is SGHRS and CDR2 is YFSETQ in the germline V gene.

This chain links TRBV12-3 or TRBV12-4 with TRBJ2-7; 7 bases agree with TRBD2. The CDR3 is made up of 15 amino acids. V lost 0 bases, J lost 5 bases, and 7 bases stayed unmatched. CDR3 in amino acids: CASSLAGSGDHEQYF. The CDR3 bases are TGTGCCAGCAGTTTAGCTGGGAGCGGGGATCACGAGCAGTACTTC.

This clonotype was counted only a few times. V is TRBV15 and J is TRBJ2-3, with D perhaps TRBD1 (6 bases). CDR3 length: 14 residues. The V gene lost 9 bases and the J gene lost 2 bases, with 15 bases spanning the gap. The V gene's germline CDR1 is LNHNV and CDR2 YYDKDF (reference sequence). CDR3 bases: TGTGCCACTAGCCGGGACAAGATCACAGATACGCAGTATTTT. Its protein is CATSRDKITDTQYF.

This clonotype appeared a single time. The rearrangement joins TRBV7-2 to TRBJ2-5; no clear D gene. Trimming shortened V by 3 bases and J by 7 bases, and 15 bases separated the two germline ends. Germline assignment: CDR1 SGHTA and CDR2 FQGNSA. CDR3 length: 14 amino acids. The CDR3 sequence is CASSFLPAVGTQYF. The CDR3 nucleotides read TGTGCCAGCAGCTTTTTGCCAGCAGTAGGGACCCAGTACTTC.

The V and J genes are TRBV5-1 and TRBJ2-2; 7 bases are shared with TRBD2. Looked up from germline, CDR1 is SGHRS and CDR2 is YFSETQ. The CDR3 has 16 residues. The V segment lost 6 bases and the J segment 0 bases; nucleotides outside the gene matches: 8. CDR3 amino acids: CASNPGGLANTGELFF. Here the CDR3 DNA reads TGCGCCAGCAACCCGGGAGGCCTCGCGAACACCGGGGAGCTGTTTTTT.

The chain links TRBV20-1 to TRBJ2-3, with D unclear. Germline V gene sequence: CDR1 DFQATT, CDR2 SNEGSKA (reference sequence). The CDR3 spans 12 residues. V shed 6 bases and J shed 5 bases, with 12 bases lying between them. CDR3 bases: TGCAGTGCCTGGTACGGTTTAGATACGCAGTATTTT. Translation: CSAWYGLDTQYF.